The following is a T cell receptor beta chain sequence with its context. In the original processing: By means of reference gene primer amplification, nucleated cell counts were estimated. The method was immunoSEQ multiplex PCR; TCRdb's version includes in-frame clones alone and lacks a portion of them. For V, J and clone size, that table is used; D and trimming come from the DNA. Here the sample spans some 130,000 clones, more than 75% being singletons. The junction had 16 bases not matched to a gene; V was cut back by 7 bases and J by 9 bases. The germline CDR1 and CDR2 sequences are SQVTM and ANQGSEA. This CDR3 spans 14 amino acids. These data are taken from a study of blood T cell repertoires in COVID-19.

Sequenced sample: peripheral blood. V usage is TRBV29-1 and J usage is TRBJ1-2; 8 positions match TRBD1. The receptor comes from a woman between 70 and 85 years old with COVID-19, enrolled during active disease. The CDR3, as DNA: TGCAGCGCGGGGGGACAGGTTTCGGCTGGTAGCTACACCTTC. It yields the protein CSAGGQVSAGSYTF.